What follows are 22 T cell receptor beta chains derived from one specimen sequenced in a study of blood T cell repertoires in COVID-19. Measured with immunoSEQ multiplex PCR; TCRdb has only the in-frame clones, and not every one. The sample has tens of thousands of clones; approximately 87% are singletons. Sequenced: peripheral blood. These receptors all stem from a human donor in a cohort sampled during active COVID-19.

The chain has TRBV3-1 (or the pseudogene TRBV3-2) and TRBJ2-3; a weak D match, TRBD2 (5 bases). V was clipped by 6 bases and J by 4 bases, with 14 bases between them. The length of the CDR3 is 14 residues. Germline lookup yields CDR1 LGHDT and CDR2 YNNKEL (reference sequence). CDR3 bases: TGTGCCAGCAGACCTGAACTAGTTTCAGATACGCAGTATTTT. Its translation: CASRPELVSDTQYF.

The V call is TRBV28, the J call TRBJ2-7, with TRBD1 identical over 9 bases. Unmatched junction bases numbered 13, after V lost 7 bases and J lost 3 bases. There are 16 residues in the CDR3. The germline V gene encodes CDR1 MDHEN and CDR2 SYDVKM. DNA for the CDR3: TGTGCCAGCACTCATTCCCCCCCGGACAGGGGCTACGAGCAGTACTTC. Its translation is CASTHSPPDRGYEQYF. Full variable domain (outside the CDR3, taken from reference TRBV28 and TRBJ2-7): DVKVTQSSRYLVKRTGEKVFLECVQDMDHENMFWYRQDPGLGLRLIYFSYDVKMKEKGDIPEGYSVSREKKERFSLILESASTNQTSMYLCASTHSPPDRGYEQYFGPGTRLTVT.

The chain joins TRBV30 to TRBJ2-2, with D maybe TRBD2 (6 bases). V was trimmed by 2 bases and J by 0 bases, leaving 10 bases between them. The CDR3 contains 15 residues. The germline CDR1 and CDR2 sequences are GTSNPN and SVGIG (reference sequence). CDR3 amino acids: CAWSRGGTNTGELFF. CDR3 DNA: TGTGCCTGGAGTCGAGGAGGGACGAACACCGGGGAGCTGTTTTTT.

The V and J genes are TRBV6-1 and TRBJ1-1; D is undetermined. CDR3 length equals 13 residues. V dropped 1 base and J dropped 1 base, with 4 bases sitting between them. Looked up from germline, CDR1 is MNHNS and CDR2 is SASEGT. CDR3 sequence reads: CASSEVANTEAFF. CDR3 nucleotides: TGTGCCAGCAGTGAAGTGGCGAACACTGAAGCTTTCTTT.

This clone was detected only once. V gene TRBV5-4 combines with J gene TRBJ1-6; 7 nucleotides match TRBD1. There are 14 residues in the CDR3. Germline values: CDR1 SGHNT, CDR2 YYREEE (reference sequence). With 2 bases clipped from V and 7 bases from J, the junction kept 3 bases outside the gene matches. In nucleotides, the CDR3 is TGTGCCAGCAGCTTCGGACAGGCCAATTCACCCCTCCACTTT. Protein: CASSFGQANSPLHF.

The V gene is TRBV6-2 or TRBV6-3, the J gene TRBJ2-5; the match to TRBD1 covers 7 bases. This CDR3 has 14 amino acids. V shed 6 bases and J 2 bases; nucleotides not matched to a gene: 6. The germline CDR1 and CDR2 sequences are MNHEY and SVGEGT. CDR3 in DNA: TGTGCCAGCAGCGGGTCGGGACAGCAAGAGACCCAGTACTTC. It specifies CASSGSGQQETQYF.

The rearrangement joins TRBV28 to TRBJ2-3, with TRBD2 as a possible D gene (5 bases). Per the germline V gene, CDR1 is MDHEN and CDR2 is SYDVKM. CDR3 length: 16 residues. V was shortened by 4 bases and J by 5 bases, with 19 bases between the two germline ends. CDR3 sequence (DNA): TGTGCCAGCAGTTACCTCCCCCGGGGTGTGGGAGATACGCAGTATTTT. As protein: CASSYLPRGVGDTQYF.

This rearrangement joins TRBV28 to TRBJ2-5; 8 bases fit TRBD1. V dropped 3 bases and J dropped 2; count of bases not matched to a gene: 8. This CDR3 is built from 16 residues. From germline, CDR1 is MDHEN and CDR2 SYDVKM. CDR3 residues: CASSFPSGQGQETQYF. In nucleotides, the CDR3 is TGTGCCAGCAGTTTCCCCTCTGGACAGGGTCAAGAGACCCAGTACTTC.

A remark on this clone: An end of the junction differs from the germline gene, which may be a read error. This chain uses TRBV15 with TRBJ1-2; 7 positions match TRBD1. CDR3 length: 12 residues. Per the germline V gene, CDR1 is LNHNV and CDR2 is YYDKDF (reference sequence). The CDR3 region is CATSRDGDSLLF. The CDR3 DNA sequence: TGTGCCACCAGCAGAGATGGGGACAGTCTACTCTTC. The full variable domain, in which reference TRBV15 and TRBJ1-2 provide the parts outside the CDR3, is DAMVIQNPRYQVTQFGKPVTLSCSQTLNHNVMYWYQQKSSQAPKLLFHYYDKDFNNEADTPDNFQSRRPNTSFCFLDIRSPGLGDTAMYLCATSRDGDSLLFGSGTRLTVV.

The chain combines TRBV5-5 with TRBJ2-7, with 15 nucleotides matching TRBD2. The trim removed 4 bases at V and 4 bases at J, leaving 3 bases unmatched. CDR1 and CDR2 (germline): SGHKS, YYEKEE (reference sequence). This CDR3 spans 15 amino acids. CDR3 sequence (DNA): TGTGCCAGCAGCGCGGGACTAGCGGGAGGTTACGAGCAGTACTTC. Its translation: CASSAGLAGGYEQYF.

The J gene is TRBJ2-1, the V gene TRBV11-2; 14 bases line up with TRBD2. CDR1 is SGHAT, CDR2 FQNNGV, per germline. Trimming at V came to 4 bases and at J to 9 bases, leaving 5 bases not matched to a gene. This CDR3 region has 15 residues. The CDR3 here is CASSSTSGGAGEQFF. In DNA form, the CDR3 reads TGTGCCAGCAGCTCGACTAGCGGGGGGGCCGGTGAGCAGTTCTTC.

The chain has TRBV3-1 (or the pseudogene TRBV3-2) and TRBJ1-4, with D maybe TRBD1 (5 bases). Trimming removed 6 bases at V and 7 bases at J, with 15 bases between. The V gene's germline CDR1 is LGHDT and CDR2 YNNKEL (reference sequence). This CDR3 is 14 amino acids long. The CDR3 region is CASSQQRGGEKLFF. The CDR3 DNA follows: TGTGCCAGCAGTCAGCAGAGGGGAGGTGAAAAACTGTTTTTT.

The rearrangement links TRBV7-9 to TRBJ2-2, with D perhaps matching TRBD2 (5 bases). CDR3 length: 13 residues. V was pared by 4 bases and J by 7 bases, with 10 bases between. The germline gives CDR1 SEHNR, CDR2 FQNEAQ (reference sequence). The CDR3 protein is CASSYDGGGELFF. The DNA of the CDR3 is TGTGCCAGCAGCTACGATGGAGGCGGGGAGCTGTTTTTT.

V and J are TRBV7-9 and TRBJ2-7, with D possibly matching TRBD1 (5 bases). Germline lookup yields CDR1 SEHNR and CDR2 FQNEAQ (reference sequence). This CDR3 has 18 residues. V dropped 3 bases and J dropped 3 bases, with 24 bases sitting between them. CDR3 DNA: TGTGCCAGCAGCTTTGCCTTTCGGCAGGGCTCTCAAGGCTACGAGCAGTACTTC. Protein product: CASSFAFRQGSQGYEQYF.

The chain employs TRBV18 and TRBJ2-3, with 11 bases matching TRBD1. Germline V gene sequence: CDR1 KGHSH, CDR2 LQKENI. V shed 6 bases, J shed 4 bases, and the junction held 9 bases outside the gene matches. This CDR3 comprises 16 residues. This CDR3 reads CASSEPGQGVPDTQYF. The CDR3, as DNA: TGTGCCAGCTCGGAACCGGGACAGGGGGTCCCAGATACGCAGTATTTT.

The gene calls are TRBV11-2 and TRBJ1-1, with D tentatively TRBD1 (6 bases). The V gene's germline CDR1 is SGHAT and CDR2 FQNNGV. Trimming removed 0 bases from V and 6 bases from J, with 11 bases in between. This CDR3 has 14 amino acids. The DNA of the CDR3 is TGTGCCAGCAGCTTAGAAGCAGGGGCCCCTGAAGCTTTCTTT. This encodes CASSLEAGAPEAFF. Together with reference TRBV11-2 and TRBJ1-1, the CDR3 gives the full variable domain: EAGVAQSPRYKIIEKRQSVAFWCNPISGHATLYWYQQILGQGPKLLIQFQNNGVVDDSQLPKDRFSAERLKGVDSTLKIQPAKLEDSAVYLCASSLEAGAPEAFFGQGTRLTVV.

J is TRBJ2-7 and V is TRBV29-1; 9 bases line up with TRBD1. CDR1 is SQVTM, CDR2 ANQGSEA, per germline. Germline trimming cut 4 bases from V and 7 bases from J; bases unmatched to any gene: 8. CDR3 length: 13 residues. CDR3 sequence (DNA): TGCAGCGTTGCGAGGGACAGGGTGGGAGAGCAGTACTTC. It codes for CSVARDRVGEQYF.

CDR3 nucleotides: TGTGCCAGCAGCCAAGATCGCCAGGGTCCCTCAATATATAGCAATCAGCCCCAGCATTTT. It codes for CASSQDRQGPSIYSNQPQHF. The J gene is TRBJ1-5, the V gene TRBV4-2, with D tentatively TRBD1 (5 bases). The CDR3 runs to 20 residues. Trimming pared 0 bases from V and 0 bases from J, leaving 21 bases between. Germline-derived CDR1 and CDR2 are LGHNA and YNFKEQ.

The genes are TRBV5-1 and TRBJ1-5; D unresolved. Germline V gene data show CDR1 as SGHRS and CDR2 as YFSETQ. There are 15 residues in the CDR3. The germline V and J ends were trimmed by 3 bases and 9 bases, with 19 bases remaining between them. The CDR3 nucleotides read TGCGCCAGCAGCTCGGGCGACCCTCTTGCGGGGCCCCAGCATTTT. It codes for CASSSGDPLAGPQHF.

The chain joins TRBV5-1 to TRBJ1-1; D possibly corresponds to TRBD1 (6 bases). Germline V lookup: CDR1 SGHRS, CDR2 YFSETQ. The CDR3 consists of 15 residues. Deletions cut 2 bases from V and 4 bases from J, with 15 bases between. CDR3 residues: CASSLIQGKGTEAFF. The CDR3 bases are TGCGCCAGCAGCTTAATACAGGGAAAGGGCACTGAAGCTTTCTTT.

The chain has TRBV10-2 and TRBJ2-5, with 9 bases fitting TRBD1. The CDR3 is 14 amino acids. V lost 7 bases, J lost 5 bases, and 8 bases stayed unmatched. Germline CDR1 and CDR2: WSHSY and SAAADI. The CDR3 DNA reads TGCGCCAGCAAAGGGACAGGGTGGGGGGAGACCCAGTACTTC. It is translated as CASKGTGWGETQYF.

CDR3 in amino acids: CASSRSSGTDEKLFF. CDR3 DNA sequence: TGTGCCAGTAGTAGATCTTCCGGGACAGATGAAAAACTGTTTTTT. The gene calls are TRBV19 and TRBJ1-4; 7 nucleotides match TRBD1. Germline V lookup: CDR1 LNHDA, CDR2 SQIVND (reference sequence). V lost 4 bases, J lost 6 bases, and 8 bases stayed unmatched. The CDR3 extends over 15 amino acids. The complete variable domain, with remaining parts taken from reference TRBV19 and TRBJ1-4, reads DGGITQSPKYLFRKEGQNVTLSCEQNLNHDAMYWYRQDPGQGLRLIYYSQIVNDFQKGDIAEGYSVSREKKESFPLTVTSAQKNPTAFYLCASSRSSGTDEKLFFGSGTQLSVL.